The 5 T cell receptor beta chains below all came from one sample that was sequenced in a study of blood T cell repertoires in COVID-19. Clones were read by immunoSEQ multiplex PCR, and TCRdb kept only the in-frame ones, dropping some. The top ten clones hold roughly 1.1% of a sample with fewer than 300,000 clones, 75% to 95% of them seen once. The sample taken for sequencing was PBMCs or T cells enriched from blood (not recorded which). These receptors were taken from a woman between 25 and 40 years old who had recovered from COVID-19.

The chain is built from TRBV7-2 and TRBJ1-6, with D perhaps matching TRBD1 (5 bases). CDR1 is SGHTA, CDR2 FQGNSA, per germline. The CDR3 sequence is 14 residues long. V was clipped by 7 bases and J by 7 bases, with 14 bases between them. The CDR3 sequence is CASTVRGPNSPLHF. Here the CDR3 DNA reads TGTGCCAGCACGGTAAGGGGTCCGAATTCACCCCTCCACTTT.

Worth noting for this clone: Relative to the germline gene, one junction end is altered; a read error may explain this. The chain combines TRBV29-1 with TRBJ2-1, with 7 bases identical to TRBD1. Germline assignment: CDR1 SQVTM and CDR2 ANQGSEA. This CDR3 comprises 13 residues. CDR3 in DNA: TGCAGCGTTGATCGGGGACAGCAAAATGGGCAGTTCTTC. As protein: CSVDRGQQNGQFF.

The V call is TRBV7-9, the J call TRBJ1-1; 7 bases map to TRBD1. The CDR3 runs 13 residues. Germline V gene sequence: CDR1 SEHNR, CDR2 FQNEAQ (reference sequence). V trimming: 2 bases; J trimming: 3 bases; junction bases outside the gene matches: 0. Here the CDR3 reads CASSLQGDTEAFF. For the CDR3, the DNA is TGTGCCAGCAGCTTACAGGGGGACACTGAAGCTTTCTTT.

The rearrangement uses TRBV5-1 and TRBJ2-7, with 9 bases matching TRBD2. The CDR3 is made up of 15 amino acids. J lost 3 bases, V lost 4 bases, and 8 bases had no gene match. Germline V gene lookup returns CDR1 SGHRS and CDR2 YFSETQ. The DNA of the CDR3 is TGCGCCAGCAGCAAGGGGCGGGAGGGTTTCTACGAGCAGTACTTC. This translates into CASSKGREGFYEQYF.

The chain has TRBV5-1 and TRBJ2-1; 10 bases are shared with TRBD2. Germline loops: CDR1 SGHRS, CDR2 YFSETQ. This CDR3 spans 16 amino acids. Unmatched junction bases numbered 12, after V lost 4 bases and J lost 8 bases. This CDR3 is CASSTGAGGPGYEQFF. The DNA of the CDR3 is TGCGCCAGCAGCACAGGAGCGGGAGGGCCGGGCTATGAGCAGTTCTTC.